This is a list of T cell receptor beta chains from one sample in a study of beta chain features in type 1 diabetes. The data were produced by immunoSEQ multiplex PCR, yet TCRdb's version contains in-frame clones alone and is incomplete. The sample includes 550,000 to 850,000 clones, 10% to 15% of them seen just once. Material: naive CD4+ T cells from blood. These receptors were collected from a man aged 18 to 29 with type 1 diabetes. Each CDR3 is given with its conserved first and last residue. D genes are given only for firm matches. A row's size may be missing; if present it is once, few, many or a size class.

v_call	clone_size	j_call	d_call	cdr3_nt	cdr3_aa
TRBV30	NA	TRBJ1-6	NA	TGTGCCTGGAGTCCGTTCCCAGGGAACTCACCCCTCCACTTT	CAWSPFPGNSPLHF
TRBV11-2	NA	TRBJ2-1	TRBD2	TGTGCCAGCAGCCCCAGGACTAGCGGGGGGGCAAATGAGCAGTTCTTC	CASSPRTSGGANEQFF
TRBV5-1	few	TRBJ1-1	NA	TGCGCCAGCAGCCCAACGGTAGGGGCCACTGAAGCTTTCTTT	CASSPTVGATEAFF
TRBV2	few	TRBJ2-7	NA	TGTGCCAGCAGTGAGGGCCTCAGGATCGGCGAGCAGTACTTC	CASSEGLRIGEQYF
TRBV25-1	NA	TRBJ1-6	NA	TGTGCCAGCAGTTTAGGCTATAATTCACCCCTCCACTTT	CASSLGYNSPLHF
TRBV7-2	NA	TRBJ1-1	NA	TGTGCCAGCAGCCGGACGGTGAACACTGAAGCTTTCTTT	CASSRTVNTEAFF
TRBV10-3	few	TRBJ2-1	NA	TGTGCCTCGACCGGGGGGCTCGCCAATGAGCAGTTCTTC	CASTGGLANEQFF
TRBV5-6	few	TRBJ1-5	TRBD1	TGTGCCAGCAGCTTGTGGGACAGAGCCAATCAGCCCCAGCATTTT	CASSLWDRANQPQHF
TRBV4-1	NA	TRBJ2-5	NA	TGCGCCAGCAGCCAATACACTAGCTGGGAGACCCAGTACTTC	CASSQYTSWETQYF
TRBV11-2	NA	TRBJ1-4	TRBD1	TGTGCCAGCAGCTACGATTCCTGGGACAGGGCTGAAAAACTGTTTTTT	CASSYDSWDRAEKLFF
TRBV2	NA	TRBJ2-1	NA	TGTGCCAGCAGTAACAGGGACAATGAGCAGTTCTTC	CASSNRDNEQFF
TRBV2	few	TRBJ2-2	NA	TGTGCCAGCAGTGAAGACTCAGGGAACACCGGGGAGCTGTTTTTT	CASSEDSGNTGELFF
TRBV4-1	NA	TRBJ2-1	TRBD1	TGCGCCAGCAGCCAAGGGGACAGGGGTGACAATGAGCAGTTCTTC	CASSQGDRGDNEQFF
TRBV7-9	few	TRBJ2-1	NA	TGTGCCATACCCCAAGGACGGGCCTCCTACAATGAGCAGTTCTTC	CAIPQGRASYNEQFF
TRBV19	few	TRBJ2-1	NA	TGTGCCAGTAGCAGGGACGGCGGCAATGAGCAGTTCTTC	CASSRDGGNEQFF
TRBV2	NA	TRBJ2-2	NA	TGTGCCAGCAGTCGGGACCAACAGGGCGGGGAGCTGTTTTTT	CASSRDQQGGELFF
TRBV4-1	NA	TRBJ1-2	NA	TGCGCCAGCAGCCACCCAGACAGACCCTTTGGCTACACCTTC	CASSHPDRPFGYTF
TRBV5-6	few	TRBJ2-5	NA	TGTGCCAGCAGCTCGGACTGGGGGGAGACCCAGTACTTC	CASSSDWGETQYF
TRBV7-2	few	TRBJ1-1	NA	TGTGCCAGCAGCAGTTCAGGGGTAGCTGAAGCTTTCTTT	CASSSSGVAEAFF
TRBV14	NA	TRBJ2-5	NA	TGTGCCAGCAGCCGGAAAAGGGGGGTTCTGGAGACCCAGTACTTC	CASSRKRGVLETQYF
TRBV4-1	few	TRBJ2-3	TRBD2	TGCGCCAGCAGCCAAATAGGACTAGCGGGAACAGATACGCAGTATTTT	CASSQIGLAGTDTQYF
TRBV6-6	once	TRBJ1-5	NA	TGTGCCAGCAGCCCAAGGGGGGGGCCTCAGCCCCAGCATTTT	CASSPRGGPQPQHF
TRBV5-4	NA	TRBJ2-7	NA	TGTGCCAGCAGCTTGGCCCTGGACAGAGCCTACGAGCAGTACTTC	CASSLALDRAYEQYF